This T cell receptor beta chain was identified in a study of response to subunit inactivated influenza vaccine. As regards this clonotype: One junction end disagrees with the germline gene, perhaps due to a read error.

TCRdb fed the RT-PCR reads into MiXCR, producing one record per CDR3 protein. The table includes 150,000 to 200,000 distinct CDR3 sequences, approximately 12% detected once. The CDR3 covers 13 residues. Germline V lookup: CDR1 SGHAT, CDR2 FQNNGV. The same sample was also used in a study of T cells expressing NK-cell markers. That paper states: The TCR beta cDNA came from 5'RACE template switching with UMIs. The authors derived TCR beta repertoires from sorted CD3+CD56+NKG2C+, CD3+CD56+NKG2C- and CD3+CD56-NKG2C+ T cells. Serological testing identified seven of the eight sequenced donors as HCMV-seropositive and one as seronegative. Sorting in several experiments was restricted by an anti-gamma-delta TCR antibody to alpha-beta TCR T cells. Dominant NKG2C+ clonotypes accounted for roughly 1.0-8% of CD8+ T cells in more than 5 donors.

The sequencing here drew on CD8+ T cells sorted from PBMCs, taken 12 days after vaccination. The rearrangement links TRBV11-2 to TRBJ2-3; D remains unclear. This receptor was identified in a man in his forties or fifties who received an inactivated influenza vaccine. CDR3 DNA: TGTGCCAGAAGCTTACATTTGTCAGATACGCAGTATTTT. Encoded protein: CARSLHLSDTQYF.